Listed here are 11 T cell receptor beta chains from one sample, sequenced in a study of shared clonotypes between healthy human individuals. Clones were read by immunoSEQ multiplex PCR, and TCRdb kept only the in-frame ones, dropping some. The sample consists of 550,000 to 800,000 clones, over 65% of them appearing once. The sequenced sample was memory CD4+ T cells sorted from blood. Subset meaning: CD45RA-negative fraction. The receptor set was obtained from a woman in her twenties or thirties in good health.

This clone was detected only a few times. This sequence joins TRBV7-8 and TRBJ2-2, with D unclear. The V gene lost 0 bases and the J gene lost 0 bases, with 8 bases spanning the gap. This CDR3 region has 16 residues. Germline V CDR1 and CDR2: SGHVS, FQNEAQ. CDR3 sequence: CASSLAAVTNTGELFF. In nucleotides, the CDR3 is TGTGCCAGCAGCTTAGCCGCGGTAACGAACACCGGGGAGCTGTTTTTT.

The rearrangement joins TRBV6-5 to TRBJ1-2; TRBD1 matches at 8 bases. CDR3 length: 14 amino acids. The germline V gene has CDR1 MNHEY and CDR2 SVGAGI. After removal of 6 bases from V and 2 bases from J, the junction contained 5 bases not matched to a gene. CDR3 nucleotides: TGTGCCAGCAGCCCAGGACAGGGCAACTATGGCTACACCTTC. This encodes CASSPGQGNYGYTF.

V usage is TRBV7-9 and J usage is TRBJ1-3; TRBD1 matches 7 bases. The CDR3 consists of 14 residues. V lost 10 bases and J lost 3; bases outside the gene matches: 9. Per the germline V gene, CDR1 is SEHNR and CDR2 is FQNEAQ (reference sequence). CDR3 nucleotide sequence: TGTGCCACAAGACAGGGTCTAGGTGGAAACACCATATATTTT. Translating it yields CATRQGLGGNTIYF.

This clone was counted between two and nine times. V usage is TRBV21-1 and J usage is TRBJ2-7; the tabulated D call, TRBD1, remains unverified against the DNA. TRBV21-1 is deemed a pseudogene. This CDR3 has 14 amino acids. The CDR3 region is CASSHAGAVYEQYF. For the CDR3, the DNA is TGTGCCAGCAGCCACGCAGGGGCAGTCTACGAGCAGTACTTC.

The rearrangement uses TRBV13 and TRBJ2-7, with TRBD2 matching over 11 bases. The ends lost 5 bases at V and 4 bases at J; junction bases unmatched: 7. Germline CDR1 is PRHDT and CDR2 is FYEKMQ (reference sequence). CDR3 length: 15 amino acids. Written as DNA, the CDR3 is TGTGCCAGCAGCACAACTAGCGGGAGAGAGTACGAGCAGTACTTC. Translated: CASSTTSGREYEQYF.

The chain recombines TRBV10-3 with TRBJ1-2; the match to TRBD1 covers 7 bases. There are 15 residues in the CDR3. The ends lost 8 bases at V and 3 bases at J; junction bases unmatched: 12. The germline gives CDR1 ENHRY, CDR2 SYGVKD. The CDR3 sequence: CAIGKGGGGDYGYTF. CDR3 DNA: TGTGCCATCGGAAAGGGGGGAGGGGGCGACTATGGCTACACCTTC.

This clone showed up just a few times. The J gene is TRBJ2-7, the V gene TRBV29-1, with D possibly being TRBD2 (6 bases). Germline CDR1 reads SQVTM; CDR2 reads ANQGSEA. This CDR3 is built from 12 residues. V gave up 2 bases and J gave up 7 bases, with 12 bases separating them. The CDR3 protein is CSVERDSREQYF. The DNA for the CDR3 is TGCAGCGTTGAACGGGACTCAAGGGAGCAGTACTTC.

This chain joins TRBV30 and TRBJ2-1, with 7 bases identical to TRBD2. From germline, CDR1 is GTSNPN and CDR2 SVGIG (reference sequence). The J segment lost 3 bases and the V segment lost 4 bases, leaving 6 bases of the junction unmatched. The CDR3 loop spans 14 amino acids. The CDR3 protein is CAWTRSGIYNEQFF. CDR3 nucleotides: TGTGCCTGGACTAGAAGCGGGATCTACAATGAGCAGTTCTTC.

The chain joins TRBV20-1 to TRBJ1-4; possibly TRBD1 for D (5 bases). V was trimmed by 3 bases and J by 8 bases, leaving 7 bases between them. Germline V CDR1 and CDR2: DFQATT, SNEGSKA (reference sequence). This CDR3 region has 11 residues. CDR3 sequence (DNA): TGCAGTGCTAGTCAGGGCGAAAAACTGTTTTTT. Protein sequence: CSASQGEKLFF.

The rearrangement links TRBV27 to TRBJ2-7; unclear D gene. V lost 0 bases to trimming and J lost 5 bases, with 14 bases between them. This CDR3 is built from 15 residues. Germline assignment: CDR1 MNHEY and CDR2 SMNVEV (reference sequence). The CDR3 reads CASSLSSRIVNEQYF. The DNA for the CDR3 is TGTGCCAGCAGTTTATCCTCCCGAATCGTCAACGAGCAGTACTTC.

The chain uses TRBV5-6 and TRBJ2-3; 10 bases are a match to TRBD2. J was trimmed by 5 bases and V by 6 bases; bases with no gene match: 12. This CDR3 contains 16 residues. From germline, CDR1 is SGHDT and CDR2 YYEEEE. The CDR3 sequence is CASTLRVLAGEDTQYF. In DNA, the CDR3 is TGTGCCAGCACTCTGAGGGTCCTAGCGGGAGAAGATACGCAGTATTTT.